The entry below gives a single T cell receptor beta chain sequence along with its context. No cognate antigen has been identified for it. No base quality information exists; no much larger clone differs at one position. The source of the sample is a study of blood T cell repertoires in COVID-19 (dated by TCRdb to 2018 to 2021). Context from the whole study: Collaborator samples came from the United States, Italy and Spain and covered acute and convalescent phases of COVID-19. The material from the prospective study consisted of cDNA or gDNA derived from T cells, B-cell-depleted T cells, or PBMCs. Subjects who had been exposed to COVID-19, were actively infected with it, or had recovered from it provided the deeply sampled blood TCRbeta repertoires that made up the dataset. The repertoires were made available in a free public database intended to serve as a resource for research on the immune response to SARS-CoV-2. The samples were drawn from the first 160 participants of the ongoing ImmuneRACE study and from 1,254 subjects provided by 6 global collaborators. A de-identified subject ID, COVID-19 status, age in years and sex were almost always included in the sample metadata. Where HLA class I and class II types were available, the types were taken from metadata supplied by the sample provider, not from assay-based typing. Here is what the overall study found, with its caveats: How much clinical and demographic metadata was included differed by source and by participant, and the metadata was provided uncurated.

TCRbeta CDR3 regions were amplified from genomic DNA using the immunoSEQ Assay, a bias-controlled multiplex PCR. The published analysis was carried out like this. The number of nucleated cells in each sample was estimated from the amplification of reference gene primers within the assay. Sequence reads were collapsed and filtered to measure the absolute abundance of every unique TCRbeta CDR3 rearrangement. For each sample, productive Simpson clonality was calculated by taking the square root of Simpson's diversity index across productive rearrangements. As stored in TCRdb, this immuneACCESS dataset retains in-frame rearrangements with V and J assigned. A fraction of the clones does not appear; measured against another copy, unresolved V genes explain less than half of the discrepancy, and the remainder lacks a known reason. From that table come the V and J calls and clone size; the DNA was used to work out D and trimming. The sample table contains approximately 30,000 clones; only one count was recorded for 85% of them. The ten biggest clones cover around 13% of the sample.

Including cysteine and phenylalanine, the CDR3 has 15 amino acids. Solely the CDR3 DNA is kept, with 45 bases framed from the first base. For CDR1 and CDR2, the germline V gene (reference sequence) lists LNHDA and SQIVND. V gives up 9 bases and J gives up 0 bases, and the segment between their germline ends measures 12 bases. Whole blood was collected in K2EDTA tubes by collaborating institutions according to the institutions' own protocols. Collaborator samples were shipped for TCRbeta analysis as frozen whole blood, isolated PBMCs, or DNA extracted from either sample type. The receptor's source is a human donor with acute or convalescent COVID-19. The donor label of this sample is uncertain. The rearrangement joined TRBV19 to TRBJ1-6, with a weak D call of TRBD1 (6 bases match). The sample was peripheral blood. The DNA is TGTGCCAGCTTAGACAGGAGCTCCTATAATTCACCCCTCCACTTT. Its protein is CASLDRSSYNSPLHF.